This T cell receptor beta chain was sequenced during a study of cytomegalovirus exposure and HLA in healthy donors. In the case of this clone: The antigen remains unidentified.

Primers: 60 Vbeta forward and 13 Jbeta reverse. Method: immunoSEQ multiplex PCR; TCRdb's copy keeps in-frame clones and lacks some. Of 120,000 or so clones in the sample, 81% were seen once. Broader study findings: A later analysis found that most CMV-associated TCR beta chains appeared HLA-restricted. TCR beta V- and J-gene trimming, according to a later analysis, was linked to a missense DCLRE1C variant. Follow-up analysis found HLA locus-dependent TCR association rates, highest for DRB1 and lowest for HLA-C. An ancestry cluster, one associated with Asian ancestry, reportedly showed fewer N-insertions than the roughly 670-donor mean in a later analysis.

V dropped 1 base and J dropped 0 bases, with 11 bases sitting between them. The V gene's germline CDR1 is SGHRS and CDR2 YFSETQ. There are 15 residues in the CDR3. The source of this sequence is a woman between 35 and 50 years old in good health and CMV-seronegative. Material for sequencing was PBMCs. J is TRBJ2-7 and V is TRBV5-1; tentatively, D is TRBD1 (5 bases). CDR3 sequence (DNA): TGCGCCAGCAGCTTGTTTCAGGGAACCTCCTACGAGCAGTACTTC. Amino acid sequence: CASSLFQGTSYEQYF.